The 8 T cell receptor beta chains reported below all come from one sample, sequenced in a study of blood T cell repertoires in COVID-19. This table comes from immunoSEQ multiplex PCR, and its TCRdb copy is limited to in-frame clones, with some not included. The sample contains about 89,000 clones, nearly 95% of which appear only once. Specimen: peripheral blood. The receptor set was obtained from a human donor with active COVID-19. The donor label of this sample is uncertain.

The CDR3 sequence: CASSQDLNGAGGPRGSNEQFF. The CDR3 nucleotides read TGCGCCAGCAGCCAAGATTTGAATGGGGCGGGGGGACCCCGAGGGTCGAATGAGCAGTTCTTC. The chain is built from TRBV4-1 and TRBJ2-1, with TRBD2 matching 8 bases. The CDR3 has 21 residues. Germline loops: CDR1 MGHRA, CDR2 YSYEKL. V shed 0 bases, J shed 7 bases, and the junction held 23 bases outside the gene matches.

The V gene is TRBV10-2, the J gene TRBJ2-5, with D possibly being TRBD2 (6 bases). This CDR3 has 15 amino acids. CDR1 and CDR2 from the germline V gene are WSHSY and SAAADI. Trimming took 4 bases from V and 9 from J, leaving 21 bases between them. The CDR3 is CASSVEAGGGGAQYF. In DNA, the CDR3 is TGCGCCAGCAGTGTCGAAGCCGGGGGAGGCGGGGCCCAGTACTTC.

A word on this clone: The junction differs from germline at one of its ends, possibly a read error. The gene calls are TRBV6-2 or TRBV6-3 and TRBJ2-1; possible D gene TRBD2, 5 bases. CDR1 is MNHEY, CDR2 SVGEGT, per germline. The length of the CDR3 is 13 residues. The CDR3 nucleotides read TGTGCCAGCAGTTACTCGGTGGGAGCCACTTTTGTCTTC. Amino acid sequence: CASSYSVGATFVF.

The gene calls are TRBV12-5 and TRBJ2-1, with D perhaps matching TRBD2 (6 bases). Germline loops: CDR1 LGHNT, CDR2 FRNRAP. There are 13 residues in the CDR3. V was trimmed by 6 bases and J by 3 bases, leaving 9 bases between them. CDR3 sequence (DNA): TGTGCTAGTGGCGGGGGATTCTACAATGAGCAGTTCTTC. Translation: CASGGGFYNEQFF.

This rearrangement joins TRBV12-3 or TRBV12-4 to TRBJ2-7; possible D gene TRBD1, 6 bases. The CDR3 consists of 13 residues. The V end was cut by 7 bases, the J end by 3 bases, with 13 bases between. The CDR3 DNA sequence: TGTGCCAGCACCCCGGGACACCGCTACGAGCAGTACTTC. It yields the protein CASTPGHRYEQYF.

This chain uses TRBV29-1 with TRBJ2-3, with D tentatively TRBD2 (5 bases). This CDR3 spans 16 amino acids. The germline CDR1 and CDR2 sequences are SQVTM and ANQGSEA. Trimming removed 2 bases at V and 0 bases at J, with 15 bases between. CDR3 region: CSVETLAGASTDTQYF. The CDR3 DNA sequence: TGCAGCGTTGAAACCCTCGCGGGCGCTAGCACAGATACGCAGTATTTT.

V usage is TRBV10-2 and J usage is TRBJ1-5; 10 bases agree with TRBD1. Germline V lookup: CDR1 WSHSY, CDR2 SAAADI. V gave up 2 bases and J gave up 2 bases; unmatched junction bases: 6. The CDR3 loop spans 17 amino acids. The CDR3, as DNA: TGCGCCAGCAGTGAGAGGGGCGGGACAGGGGGCAATCAGCCCCAGCATTTT. Protein sequence: CASSERGGTGGNQPQHF.

V is TRBV11-3 and J is TRBJ1-2; tentative D call: TRBD1 (6 bases). Germline V gives CDR1 SGHNT, CDR2 YENEEA. Trimming pared 4 bases from V and 8 bases from J, leaving 17 bases between. This CDR3 spans 14 amino acids. The CDR3 sequence is CASSSDRGSGGYTF. DNA for the CDR3: TGTGCCAGCAGCTCCGATAGGGGGTCTGGGGGCTACACCTTC.